These 19 T cell receptor beta chains share one sample of origin, sequenced in a study of T-cell memory formation after mild COVID-19. TCRdb re-derived calls from the 5' RACE reads in MiXCR, one entry per CDR3 protein. The repertoire has fewer than 650,000 distinct CDR3 sequences, 17% of them found once; the top ten carry about 8.6%. Source material: PBMCs or a T cell subset sorted from them (not recorded which). The receptors here all came from an adult woman who had mild COVID-19 (a few samples of this study predate the infection). Cell type and time point are not known.

The chain links TRBV10-3 to TRBJ2-7; D is ambiguous. The CDR3 runs to 14 residues. Looked up from germline, CDR1 is ENHRY and CDR2 is SYGVKD. V lost 0 bases and J lost 6, with 12 bases in between. CDR3 nucleotide sequence: TGTGCCATCAGTGAGTCGGGCGGTTCGGGCGAGCAGTACTTC. It specifies CAISESGGSGEQYF.

The table lists this clonotype with a few counts. In DNA, the CDR3 is TGTGCCAGTCGAAAACCAGGGGTTTTTACCTACGAGCAGTACTTC. Translating it yields CASRKPGVFTYEQYF. This sequence joins TRBV11-2 and TRBJ2-7, with D perhaps TRBD1 (6 bases). The CDR3 is 15 residues long. Trimming shortened V by 9 bases and J by 2 bases, and 20 bases separated the two germline ends. CDR1 is SGHAT and CDR2 is FQNNGV in the germline V gene.

The V and J genes are TRBV30 and TRBJ1-2, with D hard to call. The CDR3 runs 13 residues. Germline CDR1 and CDR2: GTSNPN and SVGIG (reference sequence). Trimming took off 0 bases at V and 4 bases at J, with 9 bases between the two ends. Here the CDR3 DNA reads TGTGCCTGGAGTGTACAGCAGGTCTATGGCTACACCTTC. Translated: CAWSVQQVYGYTF.

There are a few counts of this clonotype. CDR3 nucleotide sequence: TGTGCCACCAGCAGACCTACAGGGGGGCAAGAGACCCAGTACTTC. Its protein product is CATSRPTGGQETQYF. The chain carries TRBV15 and TRBJ2-5; 8 bases are a match to TRBD1. CDR3 length equals 15 residues. J was trimmed by 2 bases and V by 2 bases; bases with no gene match: 4. CDR1 and CDR2 from the germline V gene are LNHNV and YYDKDF (reference sequence).

This clonotype occurred a few times. The chain has TRBV29-1 and TRBJ2-1, with 11 bases lining up with TRBD2. J lost 6 bases, V lost 6 bases, and 4 bases had no gene match. Germline-derived CDR1 and CDR2 are SQVTM and ANQGSEA. The CDR3 contains 13 residues. The CDR3 region has the DNA TGCAGCGTACTAGCGGGAGAACCCAATGAGCAGTTCTTC. Protein: CSVLAGEPNEQFF.

In nucleotides, the CDR3 is TGTGCCAGCTCACCACCTTTCCCCCGAGAGACCCAGTACTTC. Its protein product is CASSPPFPRETQYF. The chain recombines TRBV18 with TRBJ2-5; D is uncertain. CDR3 length: 14 amino acids. Germline CDR1 is KGHSH and CDR2 is LQKENI. Trimming removed 0 bases at V and 4 bases at J, with 9 bases between.

This chain's CDR3 is CASNPATSTDTQYF. CDR3 nucleotides: TGTGCCAGTAATCCGGCAACTAGCACAGATACGCAGTATTTT. This chain uses TRBV19 with TRBJ2-3; D gene uncertain. V lost 7 bases, J lost 0 bases, and 11 bases lay in between. Germline CDR1 and CDR2: LNHDA and SQIVND (reference sequence). The CDR3 contains 14 residues.

The chain has TRBV12-3 or TRBV12-4 and TRBJ2-3; possibly TRBD1 for D (8 bases). Trimming took 7 bases from V and 3 from J, leaving 17 bases between them. This CDR3 contains 15 residues. In nucleotides, the CDR3 is TGTGCCAGCACCCGACAGGGGAGGGTGACAGATACGCAGTATTTT. Translated: CASTRQGRVTDTQYF.

This clonotype turned up a few times. CDR3 sequence: CASSDFRLVEKLFF. The CDR3 DNA follows: TGTGCCAGCAGTGACTTCCGATTGGTGGAAAAACTGTTTTTT. The chain recombines TRBV25-1 with TRBJ1-4; D uncertain. The CDR3 extends over 14 amino acids. V lost 3 bases and J 8 bases, leaving 13 bases between the germline ends. CDR1 is MGHDK and CDR2 is SYGVNS in the germline V gene.

This clonotype was seen only once. The rearrangement joins TRBV30 to TRBJ1-2; possibly TRBD1 for D (5 bases). Germline V gene sequence: CDR1 GTSNPN, CDR2 SVGIG (reference sequence). The CDR3 is 16 amino acids. The V gene lost 3 bases and the J gene lost 2 bases, with 19 bases spanning the gap. The CDR3 sequence is CAWSLPGRKGNYGYTF. CDR3 sequence (DNA): TGTGCCTGGAGCCTACCCGGGAGAAAGGGGAACTATGGCTACACCTTC.

In this sample, this clonotype turned up a few times. The chain combines TRBV27 with TRBJ2-6, with D perhaps TRBD1 (5 bases). Between the trimmed V and J ends, which lost 7 bases and 3 bases, there was a span of 16 bases. Per germline, CDR1 MNHEY and CDR2 SMNVEV (reference sequence). The CDR3 consists of 16 residues. The CDR3 DNA reads as TGTGCCAGCACCCAATACAGGACGGGTGGGGCCAACGTCCTGACTTTC. Translated, it gives CASTQYRTGGANVLTF. Looking up the rest from reference TRBV27 and TRBJ2-6 gives the full variable domain: EAQVTQNPRYLITVTGKKLTVTCSQNMNHEYMSWYRQDPGLGLRQIYYSMNVEVTDKGDVPEGYKVSRKEKRNFPLILESPSPNQTSLYFCASTQYRTGGANVLTFGAGSRLTVL.

This chain uses TRBV5-1 with TRBJ2-1; weak D call: TRBD1 (6 bases). V lost 2 bases and J 5 bases, leaving 8 bases between the germline ends. This CDR3 is 13 amino acids long. Germline assignment: CDR1 SGHRS and CDR2 YFSETQ. Here the CDR3 DNA reads TGCGCCAGCAGCTTAGAGGGGGACAATGAGCAGTTCTTC. Amino acid sequence: CASSLEGDNEQFF.

The table lists this clonotype with a few counts. V usage is TRBV9 and J usage is TRBJ2-3; 7 nucleotides line up with TRBD2. V lost 0 bases to trimming and J lost 2 bases; unmatched junction nucleotides: 6. Germline V gene lookup returns CDR1 SGDLS and CDR2 YYNGEE. CDR3 length: 16 residues. Written as DNA, the CDR3 is TGTGCCAGCAGCGTAGGTAACGGGAGGTACACAGATACGCAGTATTTT. As protein: CASSVGNGRYTDTQYF.

This chain joins TRBV7-9 and TRBJ2-5; D might be TRBD1 (6 bases). Germline assignment: CDR1 SEHNR and CDR2 FQNEAQ (reference sequence). V lost 5 bases and J 2 bases, leaving 15 bases between the germline ends. The CDR3 sequence is 15 residues long. The CDR3: CASSLGQYSQETQYF. CDR3 coding DNA: TGTGCCAGCAGCCTCGGACAGTATTCTCAAGAGACCCAGTACTTC.

This clonotype was seen a handful of times. The J gene is TRBJ2-3, the V gene TRBV12-3 or TRBV12-4; D possibly corresponds to TRBD2 (6 bases). This CDR3 comprises 15 residues. Trimming stripped 8 bases from V and 4 bases from J, with 19 bases between. This chain's CDR3 is CASHLRGGIPDTQYF. In nucleotides, the CDR3 is TGTGCCAGCCACCTACGTGGAGGGATACCAGATACGCAGTATTTT.

V gene TRBV7-9 combines with J gene TRBJ1-1; D remains ambiguous. Germline values: CDR1 SEHNR, CDR2 FQNEAQ (reference sequence). The CDR3 has 11 amino acids. V lost 11 bases to trimming and J lost 1 base, with 8 bases between them. CDR3 protein: CAAATNTEAFF. CDR3 nucleotide sequence: TGTGCCGCGGCCACGAACACTGAAGCTTTCTTT.

This chain uses TRBV12-3 or TRBV12-4 with TRBJ1-1, with a tentative D call TRBD1 (5 bases). Trimming stripped 4 bases from V and 4 bases from J, with 7 bases between. There are 12 residues in the CDR3. The CDR3 DNA reads TGTGCCAGCAGTTGGGGGGGCACTGAAGCTTTCTTT. It codes for CASSWGGTEAFF.

This clonotype was observed a few times. The chain has TRBV7-3 and TRBJ2-2; 7 positions match TRBD2. CDR1 is SGHTA and CDR2 is FQGTGA in the germline V gene. The CDR3 extends over 15 amino acids. Trimming removed 5 bases from V and 4 bases from J; junction bases left unmatched: 7. The chain's CDR3 is CASSTTSVSTGELFF. The CDR3 bases are TGTGCCAGCAGCACAACTAGCGTGAGCACCGGGGAGCTGTTTTTT.

This clonotype appeared a few times. The chain carries TRBV19 and TRBJ1-2; maybe TRBD1 (5 bases). The CDR3 is 12 residues long. V lost 6 bases to trimming and J lost 4 bases, with 9 bases between them. Looked up from germline, CDR1 is LNHDA and CDR2 is SQIVND (reference sequence). The chain's CDR3 is CASRGRVYGYTF. CDR3 sequence (DNA): TGTGCCAGTAGGGGACGGGTCTATGGCTACACCTTC.